These 29 T cell receptor beta chains came from one sample sequenced in a study of tumor-infiltrating lymphocytes in primary liver carcinoma. Taking 20-30 mg of unsorted bulk tissue, the authors co-extracted RNA and DNA. Total RNA (around 0.45 ug) served as template for TCR beta cDNA synthesis primed by a constant-region primer. Three nested multiplex PCR rounds, a slightly modified ARM-PCR method, built the TCR beta libraries. With TRBV1-TRBV30 forward primers and a C-beta reverse primer, the first two PCR rounds were run for 10 cycles each. TCRdb redid the calling of the multiplex PCR reads with MiXCR, one entry per CDR3 protein. This sample has 150,000 to 200,000 distinct CDR3 sequences, with about 85% found just once. Sequencing was performed on tumor tissue from primary liver carcinoma. These receptors were collected from a man aged 35 to 55 with primary liver carcinoma and hepatitis B virus infection.

In DNA form, the CDR3 reads TGTGCCAGCAGCGGAGGTTGCAGGAGCAATCAGCCCCAGCATTTT. Translated, it gives CASSGGCRSNQPQHF. The rearrangement uses TRBV6-1 and TRBJ1-5; D is uncertain. This CDR3 comprises 15 residues. Trimming stripped 6 bases from V and 1 base from J, with 13 bases between. CDR1 and CDR2 from the germline V gene are MNHNS and SASEGT.

With regard to this clonotype: A read error may be the cause here, since a much bigger clone is one base away. The chain employs TRBV30 and TRBJ1-5; no reliable D call. The V end was cut by 5 bases, the J end by 8 bases, with 16 bases between. Germline CDR1 reads GTSNPN; CDR2 reads SVGIG (reference sequence). The CDR3 is 13 residues long. The CDR3, as DNA: TGTGCCTGGTGTGGGCTTCATGGGGAGCCCCAGCATTTT. Its protein is CAWCGLHGEPQHF.

As concerns this clonotype: This could be a read error, since a much larger clone is one nucleotide away. The chain links TRBV20-1 to TRBJ1-1; no firm D call. This CDR3 is built from 12 residues. Germline CDR1 and CDR2: DFQATT and SNEGSKA (reference sequence). The CDR3 region is CNAPTTGTEAFF. The CDR3 region has the DNA TGCAATGCTCCCACGACGGGCACTGAAGCTTTCTTT.

A word on this clonotype: At one boundary the junction diverges from the germline segment, which might be a read error. The rearrangement links TRBV29-1 to TRBJ1-1, with D maybe TRBD1 (5 bases). The CDR3 has 14 residues. The V gene's germline CDR1 is SQVTM and CDR2 ANQGSEA. DNA for the CDR3: TGCAGCGGAAAAGAGGGGCAGCTGAACACTGAAGCTATCTTT. As protein: CSGKEGQLNTEAIF.

In regard to this clonotype: One end of the junction varies from germline; a read error may be responsible. This chain uses TRBV6-1 with TRBJ1-1, with TRBD1 as a possible D gene (6 bases). The germline CDR1 and CDR2 sequences are MNHNS and SASEGT. The CDR3 spans 14 residues. The CDR3 sequence is CASTIQGGNTEAFF. The CDR3 DNA is TGTGCCAGCACTATACAGGGCGGGAACACTGAGGCTTTCTTT.

The table lists this clonotype with many counts. The chain uses TRBV29-1 and TRBJ2-1, with a weak D call TRBD1 (6 bases). This CDR3 has 12 residues. In germline, CDR1 is SQVTM, CDR2 ANQGSEA. Trimming removed 6 bases at V and 3 bases at J, with 9 bases between. This CDR3 reads CSVTGGYNEQFF. The DNA for the CDR3 is TGCAGCGTGACAGGTGGCTACAATGAGCAGTTCTTC.

As for this clonotype: The CDR3 ends on some other residue instead of the conserved phenylalanine or tryptophan, so this is likely a read error. The J gene is TRBJ2-5, the V gene TRBV6-6, with D uncertain. Germline-derived CDR1 and CDR2 are MNHNY and SVGAGI (reference sequence). Trimming shortened V by 8 bases and J by 2 bases, and 6 bases separated the two germline ends. The CDR3 has 11 amino acids. CDR3 DNA: TGTGCCAGCGGTCCTCAAGAGACCCAGTACTCA. Protein product: CASGPQETQYS.

The rearrangement links TRBV29-1 to TRBJ1-1; D unclear. The germline V gene encodes CDR1 SQVTM and CDR2 ANQGSEA. V shed 4 bases and J shed 5 bases, with 20 bases lying between them. This CDR3 spans 15 amino acids. The CDR3 region is CSVAPGWAINTEAFF. CDR3 DNA sequence: TGCAGCGTTGCCCCTGGTTGGGCAATCAATACTGAAGCTTTCTTT. Looking up the rest from reference TRBV29-1 and TRBJ1-1 gives the full variable domain: SAVISQKPSRDICQRGTSLTIQCQVDSQVTMMFWYRQQPGQSLTLIATANQGSEATYESGFVIDKFPISRPNLTFSTLTVSNMSPEDSSIYLCSVAPGWAINTEAFFGQGTRLTVV.

This sequence joins TRBV11-2 and TRBJ2-3; a weak D match, TRBD2 (7 bases). The J call may be mistaken, given a closer DNA end match to TRBJ2-2. Germline CDR1 is SGHAT and CDR2 is FQNNGV. CDR3 length: 19 amino acids. In nucleotides, the CDR3 is TGTGCCAGCAGCTTAGTCAGACTAGGGGGAGGGCCGATCGCAGATACGCTGTTTTTT. It is translated as CASSLVRLGGGPIADTLFF.

With respect to this clonotype: Because the CDR3 is missing its conserved closing phenylalanine or tryptophan, this is likely a read error. The rearrangement joins TRBV29-1 to TRBJ2-3; no reliable D call. The CDR3 length is 13 residues. CDR1 is SQVTM and CDR2 is ANQGSEA in the germline V gene. The germline V and J ends were trimmed by 8 bases and 0 bases, with 12 bases remaining between them. The CDR3 reads CSMGLGSTDTQYY. In DNA, the CDR3 is TGCAGCATGGGCTTAGGAAGCACAGATACGCAGTATTAT.

A single count supports this clonotype. Compared with germline, one end of the junction differs, possibly owing to a read error. The chain carries TRBV6-6 and TRBJ1-1; a weak D match, TRBD1 (5 bases). Germline CDR1 is MNHNY and CDR2 is SVGAGI (reference sequence). The CDR3 has 13 residues. The CDR3 DNA reads as TGTGCCAGCAGCACAAGGGGAACTACTGAAGCTTCCTTT. Translated: CASSTRGTTEASF.

As to this clonotype: Germline is not matched at one junction end, which may reflect a read error. The chain carries TRBV6-1 and TRBJ2-7; TRBD2 agrees at 7 bases. Germline CDR1 and CDR2: MNHNS and SASEGT. This CDR3 is built from 14 residues. This CDR3 reads CASTGGSLSYEQCF. Written as DNA, the CDR3 is TGTGCCAGTACAGGCGGGAGCTTGTCCTACGAGCAGTGCTTC.

The gene calls are TRBV7-8 and TRBJ2-5, with TRBD1 identical over 9 bases. V lost 5 bases to trimming and J lost 11 bases; unmatched junction nucleotides: 12. The germline V gene encodes CDR1 SGHVS and CDR2 FQNEAQ. The CDR3 loop spans 14 amino acids. CDR3 nucleotides: TGTGCCAGCAGCATCACAGGGGGCAGAGTGACACAGTACTTC. Amino acids: CASSITGGRVTQYF.

This clonotype has just a few counts. Because the CDR3 is missing its conserved closing phenylalanine or tryptophan, this is likely a read error. CDR3 bases: TGTGCCAGCAGCTTGGAAGGGACTAGCGGGGGCAATGAGCAGTTCTTA. Its protein is CASSLEGTSGGNEQFL. The V and J genes are TRBV5-5 and TRBJ2-1; 14 bases map to TRBD2. The length of the CDR3 is 16 residues. CDR1 SGHKS and CDR2 YYEKEE come from the germline V gene (reference sequence). After removal of 0 bases from V and 6 bases from J, the junction contained 2 bases not matched to a gene.

A remark on this clonotype: A junction end diverges from the germline sequence, so it may reflect a read error. The V gene is TRBV28, the J gene TRBJ1-4, with TRBD1 matching over 8 bases. Germline CDR1 MDHEN, CDR2 SYDVKM. The CDR3 length is 14 residues. CDR3 in DNA: TGTGCCAGCAGTCTCCTGACAGGGGATGAAAGACTGTTTTTT. Translating it yields CASSLLTGDERLFF.

With regard to this clonotype: At one boundary the junction diverges from the germline segment, which might be a read error. The V and J genes are TRBV6-5 and TRBJ1-2; 11 nucleotides agree with TRBD1. CDR1 is MNHEY, CDR2 SVGAGI, per germline. The CDR3 consists of 17 residues. The CDR3 DNA reads as TGTGCCAGCAAGGTGGGACAGGGGGATCGATTCGGCTATGGCTATACATTC. Translation gives CASKVGQGDRFGYGYTF.

Notes on this clonotype: Germline and junction disagree at one end, which may indicate a read error. This chain uses TRBV29-1 with TRBJ2-5; 7 bases are shared with TRBD2. CDR3 length: 15 residues. Germline loops: CDR1 SQVTM, CDR2 ANQGSEA. CDR3 protein: CSVRTSGSLAEIQYF. CDR3 nucleotides: TGCAGCGTTCGGACTAGTGGGAGTTTGGCAGAGATCCAGTACTTC.

On this clonotype itself: A clone one base away is much larger, so this may be a read error. The chain joins TRBV7-9 to TRBJ1-2, with D perhaps TRBD1 (6 bases). From germline, CDR1 is SEHNR and CDR2 FQNEAQ (reference sequence). The CDR3 sequence is 15 residues long. The CDR3 reads CANSKNVGGNYGYTF. In DNA form, the CDR3 reads TGTGCCAACAGCAAAAACGTAGGGGGGAACTATGGCTACACCTTC. Together with reference TRBV7-9 and TRBJ1-2, the CDR3 gives the full variable domain: DTGVSQNPRHKITKRGQNVTFRCDPISEHNRLYWYRQTLGQGPEFLTYFQNEAQLEKSRLLSDRFSAERPKGSFSTLEIQRTEQGDSAMYLCANSKNVGGNYGYTFGSGTRLTVV.

A remark on this clonotype: This CDR3 is missing its conserved last phenylalanine or tryptophan, likely due to a read error. This sequence joins TRBV6-5 and TRBJ1-6, with D uncertain. V was trimmed by 6 bases and J by 7 bases, leaving 10 bases between them. The CDR3 spans 13 residues. The germline gives CDR1 MNHEY, CDR2 SVGAGI. This chain's CDR3 is CASSPKPNSPLHI. CDR3 nucleotides: TGTGCCAGCAGCCCTAAGCCGAATTCACCCCTCCACATA.

This clonotype was seen ten or more times. The chain employs TRBV7-2 and TRBJ2-7, with 9 bases fitting TRBD1. V was clipped by 5 bases and J by 3 bases; unmatched bases: 5. Looked up from germline, CDR1 is SGHTA and CDR2 is FQGNSA. The CDR3 extends over 14 amino acids. The CDR3 bases are TGTGCCAGCAGCCTATCGACAGGGGGCTACGAGCAGTACTTC. As protein: CASSLSTGGYEQYF.

A remark on this clonotype: The junction does not match germline at one end; this may be a read error. The V and J genes are TRBV4-3 and TRBJ2-1; possibly TRBD1 for D (5 bases). Germline V gene sequence: CDR1 LGHNA, CDR2 YSLEER. CDR3 size: 16 residues. CDR3 sequence reads: CASCQIPPPADNEQFF. The CDR3 DNA reads as TGCGCCAGCTGCCAAATCCCCCCCCCGGCGGACAATGAGCAATTCTTC.

As for this clonotype: At one of its ends the junction is not consistent with the germline gene, which may arise from a read error. This chain uses TRBV30 with TRBJ2-1; D unclear. This CDR3 is 13 amino acids long. Germline CDR1 is GTSNPN and CDR2 is SVGIG (reference sequence). The CDR3 region is CAWKPSFADEEFF. The CDR3, as DNA: TGTGCCTGGAAGCCTTCCTTTGCGGATGAGGAGTTCTTT. The full variable domain, rest sourced from reference TRBV30 and TRBJ2-1, is SQTIHQWPATLVQPVGSPLSLECTVEGTSNPNLYWYRQAAGRGLQLLFYSVGIGQISSEVPQNLSASRPQDRQFILSSKKLLLSDSGFYLCAWKPSFADEEFFGPGTRLTVL.

As to this clonotype: A read error may be the cause here, since a much bigger clone is one base away. V usage is TRBV7-3 and J usage is TRBJ2-1; tentatively, D is TRBD1 (5 bases). Between the trimmed V and J ends, which lost 5 bases and 5 bases, there was a span of 10 bases. CDR3 length: 13 amino acids. The V gene's germline CDR1 is SGHTA and CDR2 FQGTGA. The CDR3 nucleotides read TGTGCCAGCAGCCACGGACACAACAATGAGCAGTTCTTC. This codes for CASSHGHNNEQFF.

Turning to this clonotype: This could be a read error, since a much larger clone is one nucleotide away. The chain links TRBV28 to TRBJ2-1, with D perhaps matching TRBD1 (5 bases). The CDR3 sequence is 14 residues long. V lost 10 bases and J lost 7, with 20 bases in between. The germline gives CDR1 MDHEN, CDR2 SYDVKM. CDR3 DNA: TGTGCCAACAAAAAGTCAGGGCAGAAAAATGAGCAGTTCTTC. Amino acid sequence: CANKKSGQKNEQFF.

With regard to this clonotype: The junction differs from germline at one of its ends, possibly a read error. The V and J genes are TRBV10-2 and TRBJ2-3, with D perhaps TRBD2 (6 bases). The CDR3 runs to 13 residues. CDR1 WSHSY and CDR2 SAAADI come from the germline V gene. The CDR3 region has the DNA TGCGCCATCAGTGTTCTCTCTAGCGAAGCACAGTATTTT. Encoded protein: CAISVLSSEAQYF.

On this clonotype itself: The junction departs from the called germline gene at one end, perhaps through a read error. The chain carries TRBV12-3 or TRBV12-4 and TRBJ1-1; D gene uncertain. This CDR3 has 14 amino acids. The DNA of the CDR3 is TGTTCCAGCAGTTCTTCCGATGCGAACACTGAAGCTTTCTTT. The encoded protein is CSSSSSDANTEAFF.

This chain connects TRBV5-4 to TRBJ2-1; D perhaps matches TRBD2 (5 bases). Germline V CDR1 and CDR2: SGHNT, YYREEE (reference sequence). The CDR3 has 14 residues. V was clipped by 1 base and J by 9 bases, with 14 bases between them. CDR3 in DNA: TGTGCCAGCAGCTTGTGGCGGCATGCGGGTGAGCAGTTCTTC. This encodes CASSLWRHAGEQFF.

Points on this clonotype: The junction shows a germline mismatch at one end, possibly a read error. The rearrangement joins TRBV12-3 or TRBV12-4 to TRBJ1-5, with D possibly TRBD1 on 6 matching bases. This CDR3 has 15 residues. The CDR3 spells CAGRFGTGGHQPQHF. DNA for the CDR3: TGTGCCGGCAGATTCGGGACGGGGGGCCATCAGCCCCAGCATTTT.

This clonotype has just one count. At one end the junction does not follow the germline gene, possibly because of a read error. J is TRBJ2-5 and V is TRBV6-2 or TRBV6-3; D possibly uses TRBD1 or TRBD2 (5 bases each). This CDR3 contains 15 residues. Germline V gene data show CDR1 as MNHEY and CDR2 as SVGEGT. This chain's CDR3 is CASSLERGRQESQYF. The CDR3 bases are TGTGCCAGCAGTCTGGAACGGGGACGGCAAGAGAGCCAGTACTTC.